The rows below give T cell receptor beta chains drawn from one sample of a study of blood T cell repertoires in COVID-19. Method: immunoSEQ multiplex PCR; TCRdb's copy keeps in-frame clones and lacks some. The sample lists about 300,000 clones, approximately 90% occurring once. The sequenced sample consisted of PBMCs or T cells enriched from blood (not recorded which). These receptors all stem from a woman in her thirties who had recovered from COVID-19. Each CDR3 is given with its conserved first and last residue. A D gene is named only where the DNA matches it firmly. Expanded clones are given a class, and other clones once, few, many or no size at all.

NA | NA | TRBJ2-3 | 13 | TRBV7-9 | CASSSENTDTQYF | TGTGCCAGCAGCTCAGAAAACACAGATACGCAGTATTTT
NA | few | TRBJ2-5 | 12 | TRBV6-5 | CASSAGWETQYF | TGTGCCAGCAGCGCAGGGTGGGAGACCCAGTACTTC
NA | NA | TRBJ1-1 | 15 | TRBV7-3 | CASSLTRAVNTEAFF | TGTGCCAGCAGCTTAACTCGTGCAGTGAACACTGAAGCTTTCTTT
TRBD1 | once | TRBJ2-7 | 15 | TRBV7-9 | CASSTERDSSYEQYF | TGTGCCAGCAGCACAGAACGGGACAGCTCCTACGAGCAGTACTTC
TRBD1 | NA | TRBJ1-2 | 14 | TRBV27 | CASSPTGGAGGYTF | TGTGCCAGCAGCCCCACAGGGGGAGCCGGGGGCTACACCTTC
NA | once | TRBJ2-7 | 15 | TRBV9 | CASSVGRGDDWEQYF | TGTGCCAGCAGCGTAGGGCGGGGCGACGACTGGGAGCAGTACTTC
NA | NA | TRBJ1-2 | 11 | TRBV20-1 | CSAPTGQGYTF | TGCAGTGCCCCGACGGGACAAGGCTACACCTTC
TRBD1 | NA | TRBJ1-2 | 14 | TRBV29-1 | CSVAVQGAVAGYTF | TGCAGCGTTGCCGTACAGGGGGCGGTTGCTGGCTACACCTTC
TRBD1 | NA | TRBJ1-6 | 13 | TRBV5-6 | CASSWDRGSPLHF | TGTGCCAGCAGCTGGGACAGGGGATCACCCCTCCACTTT
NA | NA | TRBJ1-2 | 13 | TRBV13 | CASRQPGDPVPTF | TGTGCCAGCCGACAGCCGGGCGACCCGGTTCCTACCTTC
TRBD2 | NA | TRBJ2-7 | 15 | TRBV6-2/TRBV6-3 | CASSYGRGISYEQYF | TGTGCCAGCAGTTACGGGCGGGGGATCTCCTACGAGCAGTACTTC
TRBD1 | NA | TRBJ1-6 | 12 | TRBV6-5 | CASRRQGLPLHF | TGTGCCAGCAGGAGACAGGGGTTGCCCCTCCACTTT
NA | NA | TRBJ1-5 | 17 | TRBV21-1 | CASSKDWTGGDNQPQHF | TGTGCCAGCAGCAAAGATTGGACAGGGGGGGACAATCAGCCCCAGCATTTT
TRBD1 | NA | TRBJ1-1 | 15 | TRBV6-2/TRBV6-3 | CASSYGQGLNTEAFF | TGTGCCAGCAGTTACGGACAGGGGCTGAACACTGAAGCTTTCTTT
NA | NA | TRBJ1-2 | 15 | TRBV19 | CASSPDPGTNYGYTF | TGTGCCAGTAGTCCGGACCCGGGGACTAACTATGGCTACACCTTC
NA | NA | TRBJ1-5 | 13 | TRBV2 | CASRAPADQPQHF | TGTGCCAGCAGGGCCCCAGCGGATCAGCCCCAGCATTTT
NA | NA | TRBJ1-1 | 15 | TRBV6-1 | CASSELLLRGAEAFF | TGTGCCAGCAGTGAGTTACTCCTTCGGGGGGCCGAAGCTTTCTTT
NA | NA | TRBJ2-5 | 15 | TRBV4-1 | CASSQDRPGSETQYF | TGCGCCAGCAGCCAAGATCGCCCGGGATCAGAGACCCAGTACTTC
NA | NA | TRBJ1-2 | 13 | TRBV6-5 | CASSVTGFSGYTF | TGTGCCAGCAGCGTTACAGGTTTCAGTGGCTACACCTTC
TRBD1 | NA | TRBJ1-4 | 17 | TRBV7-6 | CASSPKRTGATNEKLFF | TGTGCCAGCAGTCCTAAACGGACAGGGGCCACTAATGAAAAACTGTTTTTT
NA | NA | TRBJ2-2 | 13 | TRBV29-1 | CSSIQGRTGELFF | TGCAGCTCAATACAGGGGAGGACCGGGGAGCTGTTTTTT
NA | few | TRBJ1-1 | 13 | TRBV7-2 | CASSLQGNTEAFF | TGTGCCAGCAGCTTACAGGGCAACACTGAAGCTTTCTTT
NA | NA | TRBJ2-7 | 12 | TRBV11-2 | CASSSTAYEQYF | TGTGCCAGCAGCTCGACAGCCTACGAGCAGTACTTC
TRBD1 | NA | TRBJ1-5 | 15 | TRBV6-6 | CASSEDRVGNQPQHF | TGTGCCAGCAGCGAGGACAGGGTTGGAAATCAGCCCCAGCATTTT
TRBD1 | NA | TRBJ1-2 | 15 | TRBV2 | CASSETARTGVGYTF | TGTGCCAGCAGTGAAACCGCCCGGACAGGGGTAGGCTACACCTTC
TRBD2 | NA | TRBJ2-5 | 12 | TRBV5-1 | CASMGGVETQYF | TGCGCCAGCATGGGAGGGGTCGAGACCCAGTACTTC
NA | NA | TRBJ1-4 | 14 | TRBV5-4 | CASSRGSGNEKLFF | TGTGCCAGCAGCCGAGGGTCAGGAAATGAAAAACTGTTTTTT
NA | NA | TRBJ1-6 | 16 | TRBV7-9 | CASSSAGVSYNSPLHF | TGTGCCAGCAGCTCTGCCGGGGTCTCCTATAATTCACCCCTCCACTTT
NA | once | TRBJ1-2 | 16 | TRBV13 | CASSSTTSGEGYGYTF | TGTGCCAGCAGCTCCACTACCTCCGGGGAAGGATATGGCTACACCTTC
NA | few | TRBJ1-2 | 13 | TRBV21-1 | CASSLDRPYGYTF | TGTGCCAGCAGTCTAGACAGACCCTATGGCTACACCTTC
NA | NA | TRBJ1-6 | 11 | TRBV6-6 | CASNNNSPLHF | TGTGCCAGCAACAATAATTCACCCCTCCACTTT
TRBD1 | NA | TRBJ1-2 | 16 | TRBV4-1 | CASSQGSGQSNYGYTF | TGCGCCAGCAGCCAAGGATCGGGACAGTCCAACTATGGCTACACCTTC
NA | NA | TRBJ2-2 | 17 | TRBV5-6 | CASSSPRGKTGTGELFF | TGTGCCAGCAGCTCACCCCGGGGGAAAACGGGCACCGGGGAGCTGTTTTTT
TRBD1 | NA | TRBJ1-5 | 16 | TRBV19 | CASSTTGGKINQPQHF | TGTGCCAGTAGTACGACAGGGGGCAAAATCAATCAGCCCCAGCATTTT
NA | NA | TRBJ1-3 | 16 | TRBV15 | CATSREVGRGGNTIYF | TGTGCCACCAGCAGAGAAGTTGGCAGGGGAGGAAACACCATATATTTT
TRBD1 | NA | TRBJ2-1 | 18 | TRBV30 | CAWSSWWGQGGSYNEQFF | TGTGCCTGGAGTTCATGGTGGGGACAGGGAGGTTCCTACAATGAGCAGTTCTTC
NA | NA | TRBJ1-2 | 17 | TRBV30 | CAWSAGGGYPGDYGYTF | TGTGCCTGGAGTGCGGGGGGGGGTTACCCTGGTGACTATGGCTACACCTTC
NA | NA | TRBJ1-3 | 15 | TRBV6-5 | CASSPFVQAGNTIYF | TGTGCCAGCAGCCCCTTTGTGCAAGCCGGAAACACCATATATTTT
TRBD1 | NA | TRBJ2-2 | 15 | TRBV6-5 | CASSYGQGALGELFF | TGTGCCAGCAGTTACGGACAGGGGGCACTCGGGGAGCTGTTTTTT
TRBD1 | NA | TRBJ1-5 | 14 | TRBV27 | CASSFDRGTQPQHF | TGTGCCAGCAGCTTCGACAGGGGCACTCAGCCCCAGCATTTT
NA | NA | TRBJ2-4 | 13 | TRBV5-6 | CASSSLDRSIQYF | TGTGCCAGCAGCTCCCTTGACAGGAGTATTCAGTACTTC
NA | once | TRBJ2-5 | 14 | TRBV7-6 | CASSFSTVAETQYF | TGTGCCAGCAGCTTCTCAACCGTAGCGGAGACCCAGTACTTC
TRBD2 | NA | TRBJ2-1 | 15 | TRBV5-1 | CASSPLAGGPNEQFF | TGCGCCAGCAGCCCGCTAGCGGGGGGGCCGAATGAGCAGTTCTTC
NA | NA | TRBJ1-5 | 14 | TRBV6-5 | CASSPDSENQPQHF | TGTGCCAGCAGCCCGGACAGTGAAAATCAGCCCCAGCATTTT
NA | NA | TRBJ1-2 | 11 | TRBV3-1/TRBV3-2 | CASSDTWGYTF | TGTGCCAGCAGCGACACTTGGGGCTACACCTTC
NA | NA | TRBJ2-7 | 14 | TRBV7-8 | CASTLGGVSYEQYF | TGTGCCAGCACCCTAGGGGGGGTTTCCTACGAGCAGTACTTC
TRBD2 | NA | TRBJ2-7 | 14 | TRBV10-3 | CAISEAGGVYEQYF | TGTGCCATCAGTGAGGCGGGGGGAGTGTACGAGCAGTACTTC
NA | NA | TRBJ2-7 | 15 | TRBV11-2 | CASSLESPRGYEQYF | TGTGCCAGCAGCTTAGAATCGCCACGGGGATACGAGCAGTACTTC
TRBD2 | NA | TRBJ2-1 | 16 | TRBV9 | CASSLTLGLQNNEQFF | TGTGCCAGCAGCCTGACCCTGGGACTACAAAACAATGAGCAGTTCTTC
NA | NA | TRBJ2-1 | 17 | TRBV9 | CASSVTLTNKGVGEQFF | TGTGCCAGCAGCGTAACTCTCACCAATAAAGGGGTTGGTGAGCAGTTCTTC
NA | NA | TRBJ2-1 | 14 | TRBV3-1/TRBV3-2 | CASSHTQGYNEQFF | TGTGCCAGCAGCCACACGCAGGGGTACAATGAGCAGTTCTTC
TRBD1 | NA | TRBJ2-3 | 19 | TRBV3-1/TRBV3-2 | CASSQVLGQGGSSTDTQYF | TGTGCCAGCAGCCAAGTATTGGGACAGGGTGGCTCTAGCACAGATACGCAGTATTTT
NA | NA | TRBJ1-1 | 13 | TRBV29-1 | CSVEWGMNTEAFF | TGCAGCGTTGAATGGGGCATGAACACTGAAGCTTTCTTT
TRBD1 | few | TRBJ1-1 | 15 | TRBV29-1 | CSGGGQGFGDTEAFF | TGCAGCGGGGGGGGACAGGGCTTCGGGGACACTGAAGCTTTCTTT
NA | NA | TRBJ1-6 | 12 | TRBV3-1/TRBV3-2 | CASSLGSPPLHF | TGTGCCAGCAGCCTCGGGAGCCCACCCCTCCACTTT
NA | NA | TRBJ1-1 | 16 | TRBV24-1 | CATSDLQGLLNTEAFF | TGTGCCACCAGTGATTTGCAGGGACTGCTGAACACTGAAGCTTTCTTT
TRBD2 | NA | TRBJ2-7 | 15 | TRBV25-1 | CASSEGAGGPYEQYF | TGTGCCAGCAGTGAAGGAGCGGGGGGGCCCTACGAGCAGTACTTC
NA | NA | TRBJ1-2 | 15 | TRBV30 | CAWSVSLGGVAGYTF | TGTGCCTGGAGTGTAAGCTTAGGGGGAGTAGCCGGCTACACCTTC
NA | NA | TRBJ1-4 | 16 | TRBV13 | CASRLSEDPPNEKLFF | TGTGCCAGCCGCCTTTCGGAGGACCCCCCTAATGAAAAACTGTTTTTT